This T cell receptor beta chain came from a study of cytomegalovirus exposure and HLA in healthy donors. The CDR3 length is 16 residues. Trimming removed 10 bases from V and 0 bases from J, with 19 bases in between. PCR employed 60 Vbeta and 13 Jbeta primers. The protocol was immunoSEQ multiplex PCR, while the TCRdb copy is restricted to in-frame clones and leaves out a portion. The sample contains 150,000 to 200,000 clones, roughly 73% of which appear only once. Everyone who donated was a healthy bone marrow donor. The clonotype originates from a woman aged 25 to 39 in good health and CMV-seronegative. The sample taken for sequencing was PBMCs. The chain carries TRBV23-1 and TRBJ2-1, with D maybe TRBD2 (5 bases). TRBV23-1 is identified as an open reading frame with a role that is uncertain. CDR3 coding DNA: TGCGCCACTTCCGTGACTACCCCAAGCTCCTACAATGAGCAGTTCTTC. Amino acids: CATSVTTPSSYNEQFF.